One sample yielded the 15 T cell receptor beta chains listed below, sequenced in a study of cytomegalovirus exposure and HLA in healthy donors. PCR employed 60 Vbeta and 13 Jbeta primers. Profiled with immunoSEQ multiplex PCR; TCRdb holds only in-frame clones, not every one. The sample has about 120,000 clones; approximately 80% are singletons. Sequencing was performed on PBMCs. These receptors were collected from a man younger than 35 in good health and CMV-seropositive.

This rearrangement joins TRBV9 to TRBJ2-2; D is uncertain. CDR1 and CDR2 from the germline V gene are SGDLS and YYNGEE. V lost 0 bases and J 9 bases, leaving 12 bases between the germline ends. CDR3 length: 14 residues. The CDR3 coding sequence is TGTGCCAGCAGCGTAGGGGCCTCATCCAGGGAGCTGTTTTTT. Its translation is CASSVGASSRELFF.

The genes are TRBV7-6 and TRBJ2-7; 8 bases are a match to TRBD1. Germline V gives CDR1 SGHVS, CDR2 FNYEAQ. The CDR3 covers 14 residues. J lost 3 bases, V lost 5 bases, and 6 bases had no gene match. CDR3 protein: CASSRDRGDYEQYF. The CDR3 DNA follows: TGTGCCAGCAGCCGCGACAGGGGAGACTACGAGCAGTACTTC.

The chain joins TRBV10-1 to TRBJ2-2, with TRBD2 as a possible D gene (6 bases). V lost 6 bases and J 0 bases, leaving 11 bases between the germline ends. Germline values: CDR1 WNHNN, CDR2 SYGVQD (reference sequence). The CDR3 length is 15 residues. CDR3 sequence (DNA): TGCGCCAGCAGATCCGGGGGAGCGAACACCGGGGAGCTGTTTTTT. Its protein product is CASRSGGANTGELFF.

The gene calls are TRBV7-8 and TRBJ2-7, with D perhaps TRBD1 (6 bases). V was shortened by 2 bases and J by 3 bases, with 14 bases between the two germline ends. CDR3 length: 15 residues. Germline V gives CDR1 SGHVS, CDR2 FQNEAQ. The CDR3 protein is CASSLLSGAYYEQYF. DNA of the CDR3: TGTGCCAGCAGCTTACTCTCAGGGGCCTACTACGAGCAGTACTTC. Drawing the rest from reference TRBV7-8 and TRBJ2-7, the complete variable domain is GAGVSQSPRYKVAKRGQDVALRCDPISGHVSLFWYQQALGQGPEFLTYFQNEAQLDKSGLPSDRFFAERPEGSVSTLKIQRTQQEDSAVYLCASSLLSGAYYEQYFGPGTRLTVT.

This clone was picked up a small number of times. The V call is TRBV7-2, the J call TRBJ1-1, with D perhaps matching TRBD1 (6 bases). CDR3 length: 19 amino acids. V was shortened by 3 bases and J by 5 bases, with 28 bases between the two germline ends. Germline CDR1 reads SGHTA; CDR2 reads FQGNSA. CDR3 region: CASSFQRDRGHTGRTEAFF. For the CDR3, the DNA is TGTGCCAGCAGCTTCCAGCGGGATCGGGGGCACACTGGTAGGACTGAAGCTTTCTTT.

This sequence joins TRBV5-4 and TRBJ2-5; D perhaps matches TRBD1 (5 bases). The CDR3 consists of 14 residues. Germline V gene lookup returns CDR1 SGHNT and CDR2 YYREEE (reference sequence). V lost 2 bases and J lost 1, with 9 bases in between. The CDR3 coding sequence is TGTGCCAGCAGCTTAGACAGAGTCCAAGAGACCCAGTACTTC. It specifies CASSLDRVQETQYF.

The gene calls are TRBV18 and TRBJ1-1; D may be TRBD1 (5 bases). Germline lookup yields CDR1 KGHSH and CDR2 LQKENI. The CDR3 covers 15 residues. V was clipped by 2 bases and J by 4 bases, with 14 bases between them. In nucleotides, the CDR3 is TGTGCCAGCTCACCATGGGCAGGGCTGGGCACTGAAGCTTTCTTT. Its protein is CASSPWAGLGTEAFF. The entire variable domain, with the rest obtained from reference TRBV18 and TRBJ1-1, is as follows: NAGVMQNPRHLVRRRGQEARLRCSPMKGHSHVYWYRQLPEEGLKFMVYLQKENIIDESGMPKERFSAEFPKEGPSILRIQQVVRGDSAAYFCASSPWAGLGTEAFFGQGTRLTVV.

Only a few counts were recorded for this clone. Written as DNA, the CDR3 is TGTGCCAGCAGTTCGTTACCGGGACAGGGGGTATTAGGTCAGCCCCAGCATTTT. It translates to CASSSLPGQGVLGQPQHF. J is TRBJ1-5 and V is TRBV28, with 11 bases that match TRBD1. The CDR3 runs 18 residues. The V and J ends lost 4 bases and 6 bases, in that order; junction bases with no gene match: 14. Germline CDR1 is MDHEN and CDR2 is SYDVKM.

The chain employs TRBV9 and TRBJ2-3, with D maybe TRBD1 (6 bases). Germline V gene sequence: CDR1 SGDLS, CDR2 YYNGEE. The CDR3 has 15 residues. The ends were cut back, 3 bases at V and 0 bases at J, with 11 bases in the middle. CDR3 in amino acids: CASSAGAPSTDTQYF. The CDR3 DNA reads as TGTGCCAGCAGCGCAGGGGCACCTAGCACAGATACGCAGTATTTT.

The rearrangement joins TRBV4-1 to TRBJ2-1; D unresolved. Between the trimmed V and J ends, which lost 3 bases and 4 bases, there was a span of 19 bases. The CDR3 is made up of 17 amino acids. Germline assignment: CDR1 MGHRA and CDR2 YSYEKL. CDR3 nucleotides: TGCGCCAGCAGCCAGTTTCGCGCCAGGTTCGTATACAATGAGCAGTTCTTC. It is translated as CASSQFRARFVYNEQFF.

The chain recombines TRBV19 with TRBJ1-2, with 10 bases lining up with TRBD1. From germline, CDR1 is LNHDA and CDR2 SQIVND (reference sequence). The CDR3 totals 15 residues. The ends lost 3 bases at V and 8 bases at J; junction bases unmatched: 9. The CDR3 sequence: CASSIIDRGLDGYTF. In DNA, the CDR3 is TGTGCCAGTAGTATTATAGACAGGGGGCTCGACGGCTACACCTTC.

The CDR3 DNA is TGTGCCAGCGGAGTGATGACTGAAGCTTTCTTT. Translation gives CASGVMTEAFF. This sequence joins TRBV6-1 and TRBJ1-1; D ambiguous. From germline, CDR1 is MNHNS and CDR2 SASEGT. This CDR3 contains 11 residues. The V end lost 8 bases, the J end lost 5 bases, and 9 bases lay between the germline ends.

The chain employs TRBV7-6 and TRBJ2-7; TRBD1 agrees at 7 bases. The CDR3 covers 16 residues. CDR1 is SGHVS and CDR2 is FNYEAQ in the germline V gene. Unmatched junction bases numbered 9, after V lost 2 bases and J lost 2 bases. The CDR3 bases are TGTGCCAGCAGCTTAAAGGCACAGGGGAGAGCCTACGAGCAGTACTTC. Translating gives CASSLKAQGRAYEQYF.

This chain links TRBV19 with TRBJ2-1; TRBD2 matches 14 bases. V dropped 5 bases and J dropped 9; count of bases not matched to a gene: 21. Germline values: CDR1 LNHDA, CDR2 SQIVND (reference sequence). The CDR3 loop spans 20 amino acids. CDR3 protein: CASSFPTDGLAGGMNGEQFF. The CDR3 nucleotides are TGTGCCAGTAGTTTCCCGACCGACGGACTAGCGGGAGGTATGAATGGTGAGCAGTTCTTC.

The chain joins TRBV5-1 to TRBJ1-1; no clear D gene. The CDR3 length is 13 residues. Trimming pared 0 bases from V and 11 bases from J, leaving 14 bases between. Germline loops: CDR1 SGHRS, CDR2 YFSETQ. For the CDR3, the DNA is TGCGCCAGCAGCTTGGATCCCCGGTTTCGGGCTTTCTTT. This codes for CASSLDPRFRAFF.